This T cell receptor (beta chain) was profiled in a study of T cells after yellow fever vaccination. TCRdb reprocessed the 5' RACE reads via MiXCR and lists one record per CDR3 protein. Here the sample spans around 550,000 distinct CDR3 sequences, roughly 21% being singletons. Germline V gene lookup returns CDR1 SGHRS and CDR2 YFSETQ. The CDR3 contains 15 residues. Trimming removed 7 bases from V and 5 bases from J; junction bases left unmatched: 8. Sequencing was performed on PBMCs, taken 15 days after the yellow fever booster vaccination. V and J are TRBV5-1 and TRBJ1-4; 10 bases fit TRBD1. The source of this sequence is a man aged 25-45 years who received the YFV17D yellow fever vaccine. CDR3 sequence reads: CASQTGGSGNEKLFF. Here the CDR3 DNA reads TGCGCCAGCCAGACAGGGGGCAGTGGAAATGAAAAACTGTTTTTT.